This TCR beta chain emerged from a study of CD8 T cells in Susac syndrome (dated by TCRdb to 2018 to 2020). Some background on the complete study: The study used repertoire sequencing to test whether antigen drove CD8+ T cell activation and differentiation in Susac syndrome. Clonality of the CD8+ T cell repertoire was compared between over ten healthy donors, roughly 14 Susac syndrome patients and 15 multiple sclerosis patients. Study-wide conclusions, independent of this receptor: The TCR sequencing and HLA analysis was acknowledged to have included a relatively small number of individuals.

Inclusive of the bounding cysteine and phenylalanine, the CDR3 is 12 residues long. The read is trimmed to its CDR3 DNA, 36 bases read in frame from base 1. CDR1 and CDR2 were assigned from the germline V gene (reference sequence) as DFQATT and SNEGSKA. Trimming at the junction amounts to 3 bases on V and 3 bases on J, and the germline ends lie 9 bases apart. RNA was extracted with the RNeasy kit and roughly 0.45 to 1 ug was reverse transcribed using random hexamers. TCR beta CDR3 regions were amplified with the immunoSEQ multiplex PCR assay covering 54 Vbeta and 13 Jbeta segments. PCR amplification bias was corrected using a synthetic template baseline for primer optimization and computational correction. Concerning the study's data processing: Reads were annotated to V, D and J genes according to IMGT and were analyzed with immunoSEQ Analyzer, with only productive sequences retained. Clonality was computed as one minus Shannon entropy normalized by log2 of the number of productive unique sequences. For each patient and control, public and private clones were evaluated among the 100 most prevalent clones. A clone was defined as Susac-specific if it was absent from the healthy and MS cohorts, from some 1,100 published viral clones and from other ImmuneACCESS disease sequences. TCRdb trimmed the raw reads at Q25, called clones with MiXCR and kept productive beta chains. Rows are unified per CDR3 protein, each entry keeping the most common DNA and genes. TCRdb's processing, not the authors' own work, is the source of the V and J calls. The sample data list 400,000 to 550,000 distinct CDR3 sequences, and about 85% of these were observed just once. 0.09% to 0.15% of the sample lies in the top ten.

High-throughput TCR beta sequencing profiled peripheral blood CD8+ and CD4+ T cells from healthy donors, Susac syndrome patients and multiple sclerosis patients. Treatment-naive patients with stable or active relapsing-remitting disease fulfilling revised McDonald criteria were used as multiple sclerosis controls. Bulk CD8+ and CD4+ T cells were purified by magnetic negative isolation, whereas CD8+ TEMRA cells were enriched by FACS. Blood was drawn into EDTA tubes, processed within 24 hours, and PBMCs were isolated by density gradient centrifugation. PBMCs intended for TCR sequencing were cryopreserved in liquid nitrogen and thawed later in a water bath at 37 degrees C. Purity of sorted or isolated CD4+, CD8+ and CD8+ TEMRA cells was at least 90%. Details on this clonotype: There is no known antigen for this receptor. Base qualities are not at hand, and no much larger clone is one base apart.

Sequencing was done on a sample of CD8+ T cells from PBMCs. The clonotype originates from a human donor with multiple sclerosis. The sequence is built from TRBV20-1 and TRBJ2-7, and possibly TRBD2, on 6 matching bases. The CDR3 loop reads CSARGGNYEQYF. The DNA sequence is TGCAGTGCTAGGGGAGGTAACTACGAGCAGTACTTC.